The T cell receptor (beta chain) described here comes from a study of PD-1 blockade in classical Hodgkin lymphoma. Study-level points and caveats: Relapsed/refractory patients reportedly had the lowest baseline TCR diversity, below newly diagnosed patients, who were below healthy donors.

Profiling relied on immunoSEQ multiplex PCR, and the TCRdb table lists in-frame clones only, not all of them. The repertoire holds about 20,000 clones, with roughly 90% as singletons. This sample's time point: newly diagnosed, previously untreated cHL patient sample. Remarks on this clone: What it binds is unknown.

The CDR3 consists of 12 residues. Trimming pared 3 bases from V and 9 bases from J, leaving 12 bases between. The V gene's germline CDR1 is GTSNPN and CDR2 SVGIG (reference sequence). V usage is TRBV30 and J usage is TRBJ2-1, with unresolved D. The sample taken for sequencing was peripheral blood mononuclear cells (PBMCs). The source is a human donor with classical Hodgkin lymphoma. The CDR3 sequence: CAWSRSDREQFF. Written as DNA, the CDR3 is TGTGCCTGGAGCAGGTCCGATCGTGAGCAGTTCTTC.